Sequencing of this T cell receptor (beta chain) was carried out in a study of control samples from healthy donors and cancer patients. This clone was observed a few times. Other DNA sequences within the sample encode an identical CDR3. Measured with immunoSEQ multiplex PCR; TCRdb has only the in-frame clones, and not every one. The table records around 100,000 clones, about 90% of them present only once. Germline CDR1 is SGHRS and CDR2 is YFSETQ. The CDR3 length is 15 residues. The V gene lost 0 bases and the J gene lost 0 bases, with 7 bases spanning the gap. This sequence joins TRBV5-1 and TRBJ1-5; no clear D. The TCR comes from a man aged 30 to 39 in good health. The specimen was blood. The CDR3 spells CASSLDGYSNQPQHF. Written as DNA, the CDR3 is TGCGCCAGCAGCTTGGACGGCTATAGCAATCAGCCCCAGCATTTT.